This TCR beta chain was retrieved from a study of blood T cell repertoires in COVID-19. Study-wide context: Samples of COVID-19 (acute and convalescent) were obtained from the United States, Italy and Spain. In each case, the material was cDNA or gDNA derived from T cells, B-cell-depleted T cells, or PBMCs.

With V trimmed by 2 bases and J by 9 bases, 8 bases remained unmatched. The CDR3 extends over 15 amino acids. Looked up from germline, CDR1 is SGDLS and CDR2 is YYNGEE. In the source study's methods: Cell counts per sample came from amplifying reference gene primers. Profiled with immunoSEQ multiplex PCR; TCRdb holds only in-frame clones, not every one. The D gene and trimming were derived from the DNA, and the V and J assignments and clone size from that table. In the table there are 200,000 to 300,000 clones, approximately 78% of which are singletons. The clonotype originates from a woman aged 55-69 years with active or convalescent COVID-19. This rearrangement joins TRBV9 to TRBJ1-6; 7 positions match TRBD1. The sequenced material came from peripheral blood. CDR3: CASSVGVQGVSPLHF. The CDR3 bases are TGTGCCAGCAGCGTCGGAGTTCAGGGGGTTTCACCCCTCCACTTT. The variable domain in full, with the rest retrieved from reference TRBV9 and TRBJ1-6, is DSGVTQTPKHLITATGQRVTLRCSPRSGDLSVYWYQQSLDQGLQFLIQYYNGEERAKGNILERFSAQQFPDLHSELNLSSLELGDSALYFCASSVGVQGVSPLHFGNGTRLTVT.